Listed below are T cell receptor beta chains from one sample, sequenced in a study of blood T cell repertoires in COVID-19. Profiled with immunoSEQ multiplex PCR; TCRdb holds only in-frame clones, not every one. The table shows about 320,000 clones, with about nine tenths occurring only once. Sequencing used PBMCs or T cells enriched from blood (not recorded which). The origin of the receptors is a man in his 60s who had recovered from COVID-19. Both conserved end residues are part of each CDR3. D genes are given only for firm matches. Rows give clone size only sometimes, using once, few, many, or a class for an expanded clone.

>TRBV9|TRBJ2-7|-|-
TGTGCCAGCAGCGCACGGCCCGGGGCCTACGAGCAGTACTTC
CASSARPGAYEQYF
>TRBV19|TRBJ2-2|TRBD2|-
TGTGCCAGTAGCCTACGTGTAAGACTCATGTCCCAACTAGCGGGAGCCGTCGGGGAGCTGTTTTTT
CASSLRVRLMSQLAGAVGELFF
>TRBV25-1|TRBJ1-1|TRBD1|few
TGTGCCAGCCGAAGACAGGGGGGCACCACTGAAGCTTTCTTT
CASRRQGGTTEAFF
>TRBV19|TRBJ2-5|-|-
TGTGCCAGTAGTAATTCAGGCCAAGAGACCCAGTACTTC
CASSNSGQETQYF
>TRBV2|TRBJ1-1|-|-
TGTGCCAGCAGTGGACACCTTCTGAACACTGAAGCTTTCTTT
CASSGHLLNTEAFF
>TRBV19|TRBJ2-2|-|-
TGTGCCAGTAGTGTCCGCACCGGGGAGCTGTTTTTT
CASSVRTGELFF
>TRBV9|TRBJ2-5|-|-
TGTGCCAGCAGCGTAAGAGGGACACACCAAGAGACCCAGTACTTC
CASSVRGTHQETQYF
>TRBV28|TRBJ2-3|TRBD1|-
TGTGCCAGCAGGGGCCAGGGGGAGGATACGCAGTATTTT
CASRGQGEDTQYF
>TRBV16|TRBJ2-7|TRBD2|-
TGTGCCAGCAGCCAATCCCCGCTAGCGGCTATCCGCGAGCAGTACTTC
CASSQSPLAAIREQYF
>TRBV5-6|TRBJ2-7|-|-
TGTGCCAGCAGCTTGGTTCACAGGGGGGGGTACGAGCAGTACTTC
CASSLVHRGGYEQYF
>TRBV11-1|TRBJ2-3|TRBD1|-
TGTGCCAGCAGCACCCGACAGGGGGATAGCACAGATACGCAGTATTTT
CASSTRQGDSTDTQYF
>TRBV12-3/TRBV12-4|TRBJ1-5|-|-
TGTGCCAGCAGTTTAGATAGTCAGCCCCAGCATTTT
CASSLDSQPQHF
>TRBV4-2|TRBJ2-7|-|few
TGTGCCAGCAGCCAAGATCCAGGATCGCTATACGAGCAGTACTTC
CASSQDPGSLYEQYF
>TRBV13|TRBJ2-3|TRBD2|-
TGTGCCAGCAGCTTAAGACTAGCGGGGGTCACAGATACGCAGTATTTT
CASSLRLAGVTDTQYF
>TRBV7-2|TRBJ2-1|-|-
TGTGCCAGCAGCTCGTTTGCGGGAACCCTCAATGAGCAGTTCTTC
CASSSFAGTLNEQFF
>TRBV19|TRBJ1-2|TRBD1|-
TGTGCCAGTAGTACCGACAGGGGGTCGTATGGCTACACCTTC
CASSTDRGSYGYTF
>TRBV11-3|TRBJ2-5|-|-
TGTGCCAGCAGCTCGGGGGTCCAAGAGACCCAGTACTTC
CASSSGVQETQYF
>TRBV18|TRBJ2-3|TRBD1|-
TGTGCCAGCTCACCGCTGACAGGGCGACCAACAGATACGCAGTATTTT
CASSPLTGRPTDTQYF
>TRBV2|TRBJ2-4|-|-
TGTGCCAGCACCAAGGACAGTGAAAACATTCAGTACTTC
CASTKDSENIQYF
>TRBV5-5|TRBJ2-7|TRBD1|-
TGTGCCAGCAGCTTAATCGAGGGGGCTATAGGCGAGCAGTACTTC
CASSLIEGAIGEQYF
>TRBV13|TRBJ2-5|TRBD2|once
TGTGCCAGCAGCTTAGGAGCGCGGGAGGGCCAGGAGACCCAGTACTTC
CASSLGAREGQETQYF
>TRBV2|TRBJ1-2|TRBD1|-
TGTGCCAGCACTCAAAAGGGACAGGGAGTTTTTGGCTACACCTTC
CASTQKGQGVFGYTF
>TRBV19|TRBJ2-4|-|-
TGTGCCAGTAGTATCCAAGGGAGAGCGAACATTCAGTACTTC
CASSIQGRANIQYF
>TRBV27|TRBJ1-5|TRBD1|-
TGTGCCAGCAACGAATGCGGGGTGGGGGACAGGGCAAATCAGCCCCAGCATTTT
CASNECGVGDRANQPQHF
>TRBV12-3/TRBV12-4|TRBJ1-1|-|-
TGTGCCAGCAGTTTTAACAGCCCTGAAGCTTTCTTT
CASSFNSPEAFF
>TRBV19|TRBJ2-5|-|-
TGTGCCAGTAGTATTACCAGGGTAGGAGAGACCCAGTACTTC
CASSITRVGETQYF
>TRBV11-1|TRBJ2-7|-|-
TGTGCCAGCAGCTTAGTCCCCCCTGTACGGGGCTACGAGCAGTACTTC
CASSLVPPVRGYEQYF
>TRBV28|TRBJ1-1|-|-
TGTGCCAGCAGTTCACAGGGTGGCGACACTGAAGCTTTCTTT
CASSSQGGDTEAFF
>TRBV7-9|TRBJ2-7|-|-
TGTGCCAGCAGCACCCCGGGACTTGCCTACGAGCAGTACTTC
CASSTPGLAYEQYF
>TRBV27|TRBJ2-1|-|-
TGTGCCAGCAGTCCCTCGTTCAGGGGTGAGCAGTTCTTC
CASSPSFRGEQFF
>TRBV6-6|TRBJ1-1|TRBD1|-
TGTGCCAGCGGCCGGGACAGGGGCCTCCTGGGAGCTTTCTTT
CASGRDRGLLGAFF
>TRBV2|TRBJ2-3|-|-
TGTGCCAGCAGTACAGGACTATCCACAGATACGCAGTATTTT
CASSTGLSTDTQYF
>TRBV15|TRBJ2-4|-|-
TGTGCCACCAGCAGAGACAGGGTAAACATTCAGTACTTC
CATSRDRVNIQYF
>TRBV10-3|TRBJ1-2|TRBD1|-
TGTGCCACCCGGGACAGCGTTCAGGGTGGCTACACCTTC
CATRDSVQGGYTF
>TRBV5-8|TRBJ1-6|-|few
TGTGCCAGCAGCTTGAGGAGCTCCTATAATTCACCCCTCCACTTT
CASSLRSSYNSPLHF
>TRBV28|TRBJ1-1|-|-
TGTGCCAGCAGACTAAGGTCGGCAGGGCTGAACACTGAAGCTTTCTTT
CASRLRSAGLNTEAFF
>TRBV7-3|TRBJ1-6|TRBD1|-
TGTGCCAGCAGCTCAAACCCCGGGACAGGGGTCAATTCACCCCTCCACTTT
CASSSNPGTGVNSPLHF
>TRBV6-5|TRBJ1-1|-|-
TGTGCCAGCAGTTATAGTCCGGGACAACCTGAAGCTTTCTTT
CASSYSPGQPEAFF
>TRBV4-1|TRBJ1-5|TRBD1|few
TGCGCCAGCAGCCAAGACCGGACAGGGGGCCCAAATCAGCCCCAGCATTTT
CASSQDRTGGPNQPQHF
>TRBV7-3|TRBJ1-2|-|-
TGTGCCAGCGGGAACGGGACTCCTTATGGCTACACCTTC
CASGNGTPYGYTF
>TRBV18|TRBJ1-1|-|-
TGTGCCAGCTTCCCAGGCCTGAACACTGAAGCTTTCTTT
CASFPGLNTEAFF
>TRBV5-1|TRBJ2-7|TRBD2|-
TGCGCCAGCAGCCTAGCGGGAGGCCTGAATTACGAGCAGTACTTC
CASSLAGGLNYEQYF
>TRBV5-1|TRBJ1-4|TRBD1|-
TGCGCCAGCAGCCGGGGGACAGGCGGTGAAAAACTGTTTTTT
CASSRGTGGEKLFF